There are many counts of the clone carrying this T cell receptor (beta chain). Its matching antigen is unknown. This entry is derived from a study of T-cell memory formation after mild COVID-19. Study observations and caveats: Mainly CM and EM harbored the contracting CD4+ clones; mainly EMRA harbored the CD8+ ones.

5'RACE with constant-segment primers yielded barcoded, UMI-tagged TCR alpha and TCR beta cDNA libraries. TCRdb itself ran the 5' RACE reads through MiXCR, one entry per CDR3 protein. Found here are under 90,000 distinct CDR3 sequences, 14% of them singletons; the top ten hold 30% to 35%. The origin of this receptor is an adult woman who had mild COVID-19 (a few samples of this study predate the infection). Cell type and time point are not known. Sequencing was performed on PBMCs or a T cell subset sorted from them (not recorded which).

The CDR3 region is CASSYFEGAYQETQYF. Here the CDR3 DNA reads TGTGCCAGCAGTTATTTCGAGGGGGCGTACCAAGAGACCCAGTACTTC. This rearrangement joins TRBV6-5 to TRBJ2-5, with 7 bases that match TRBD1. Unmatched junction bases numbered 7, after V lost 3 bases and J lost 0 bases. CDR1 is MNHEY and CDR2 is SVGAGI in the germline V gene. This CDR3 comprises 16 residues.